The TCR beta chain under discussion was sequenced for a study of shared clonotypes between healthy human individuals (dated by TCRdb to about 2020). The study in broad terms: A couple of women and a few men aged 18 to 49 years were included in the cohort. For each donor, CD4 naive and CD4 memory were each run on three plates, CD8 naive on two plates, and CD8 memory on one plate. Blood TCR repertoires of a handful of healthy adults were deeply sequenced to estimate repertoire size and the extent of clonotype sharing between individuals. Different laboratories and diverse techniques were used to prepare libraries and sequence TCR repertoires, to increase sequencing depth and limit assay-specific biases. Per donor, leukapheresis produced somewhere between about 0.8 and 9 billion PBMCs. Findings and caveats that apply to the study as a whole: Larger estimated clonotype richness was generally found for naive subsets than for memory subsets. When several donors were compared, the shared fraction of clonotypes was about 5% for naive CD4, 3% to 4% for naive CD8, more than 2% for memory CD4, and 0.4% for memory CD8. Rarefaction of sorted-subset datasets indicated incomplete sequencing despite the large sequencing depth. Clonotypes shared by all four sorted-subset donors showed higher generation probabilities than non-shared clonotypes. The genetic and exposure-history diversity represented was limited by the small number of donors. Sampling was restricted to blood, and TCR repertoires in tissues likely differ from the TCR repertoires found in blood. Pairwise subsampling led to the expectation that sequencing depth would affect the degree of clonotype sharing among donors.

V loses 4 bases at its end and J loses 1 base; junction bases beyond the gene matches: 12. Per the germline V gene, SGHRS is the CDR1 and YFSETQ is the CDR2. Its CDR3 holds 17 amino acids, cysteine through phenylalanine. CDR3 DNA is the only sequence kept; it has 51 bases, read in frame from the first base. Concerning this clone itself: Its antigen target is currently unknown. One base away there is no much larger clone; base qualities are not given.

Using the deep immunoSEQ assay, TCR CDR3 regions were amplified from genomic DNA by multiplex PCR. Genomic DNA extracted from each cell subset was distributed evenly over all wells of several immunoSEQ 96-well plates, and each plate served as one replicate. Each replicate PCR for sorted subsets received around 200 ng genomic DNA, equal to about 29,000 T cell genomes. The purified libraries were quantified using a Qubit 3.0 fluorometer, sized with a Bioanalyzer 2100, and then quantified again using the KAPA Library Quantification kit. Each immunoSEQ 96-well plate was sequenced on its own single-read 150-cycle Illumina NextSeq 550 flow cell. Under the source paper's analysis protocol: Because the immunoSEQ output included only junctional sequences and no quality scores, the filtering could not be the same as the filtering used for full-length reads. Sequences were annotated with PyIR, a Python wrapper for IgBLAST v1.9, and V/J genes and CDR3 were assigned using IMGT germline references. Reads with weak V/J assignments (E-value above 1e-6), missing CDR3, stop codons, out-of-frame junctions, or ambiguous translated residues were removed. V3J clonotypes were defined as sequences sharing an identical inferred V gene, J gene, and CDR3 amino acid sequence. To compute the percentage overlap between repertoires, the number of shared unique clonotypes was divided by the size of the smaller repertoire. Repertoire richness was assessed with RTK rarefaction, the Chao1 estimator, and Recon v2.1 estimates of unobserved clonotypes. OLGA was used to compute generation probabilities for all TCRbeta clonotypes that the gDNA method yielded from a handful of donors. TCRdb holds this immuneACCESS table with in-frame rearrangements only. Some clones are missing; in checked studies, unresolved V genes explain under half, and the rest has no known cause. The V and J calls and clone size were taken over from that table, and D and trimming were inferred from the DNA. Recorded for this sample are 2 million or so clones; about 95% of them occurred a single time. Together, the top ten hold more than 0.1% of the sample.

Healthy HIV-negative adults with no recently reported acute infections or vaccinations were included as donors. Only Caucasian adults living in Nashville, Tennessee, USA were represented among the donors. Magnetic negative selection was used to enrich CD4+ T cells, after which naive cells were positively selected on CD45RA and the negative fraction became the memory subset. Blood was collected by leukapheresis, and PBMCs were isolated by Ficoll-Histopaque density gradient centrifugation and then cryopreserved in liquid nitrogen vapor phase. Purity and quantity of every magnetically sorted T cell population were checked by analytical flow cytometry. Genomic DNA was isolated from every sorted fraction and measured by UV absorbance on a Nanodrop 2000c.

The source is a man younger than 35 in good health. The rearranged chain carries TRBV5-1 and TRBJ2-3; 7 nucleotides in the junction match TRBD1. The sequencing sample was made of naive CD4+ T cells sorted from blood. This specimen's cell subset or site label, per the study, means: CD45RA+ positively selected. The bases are TGCGCCAGCAGCCCACCACAGGGGAGTATCGGCACAGATACGCAGTATTTT. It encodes CASSPPQGSIGTDTQYF.